This T cell receptor beta chain was recovered during a study of blood T cell repertoires in COVID-19. Original handling: Amplification with reference gene primers provided the estimates of nucleated cell counts. Profiled with immunoSEQ multiplex PCR; TCRdb holds only in-frame clones, not every one. The D gene and trimming were derived from the DNA, and the V and J assignments and clone size from that table. The sample consists of more than 350,000 clones, roughly 90% of them appearing once. The CDR3 contains 18 residues. The germline gives CDR1 MNHEY, CDR2 SMNVEV (reference sequence). The V gene end was trimmed by 7 bases and the J gene end by 2 bases; junction bases not matched to a gene: 14.

Sample: peripheral blood. This chain uses TRBV27 with TRBJ1-3; 10 bases match TRBD1. The sequence was obtained from a woman aged 25-40 years with COVID-19, enrolled during active disease. The CDR3 nucleotides read TGTGCCAGCACCCATTCCGGGACAGGGGTAATCGCTGGAAACACCATATATTTT. Encoded protein: CASTHSGTGVIAGNTIYF.